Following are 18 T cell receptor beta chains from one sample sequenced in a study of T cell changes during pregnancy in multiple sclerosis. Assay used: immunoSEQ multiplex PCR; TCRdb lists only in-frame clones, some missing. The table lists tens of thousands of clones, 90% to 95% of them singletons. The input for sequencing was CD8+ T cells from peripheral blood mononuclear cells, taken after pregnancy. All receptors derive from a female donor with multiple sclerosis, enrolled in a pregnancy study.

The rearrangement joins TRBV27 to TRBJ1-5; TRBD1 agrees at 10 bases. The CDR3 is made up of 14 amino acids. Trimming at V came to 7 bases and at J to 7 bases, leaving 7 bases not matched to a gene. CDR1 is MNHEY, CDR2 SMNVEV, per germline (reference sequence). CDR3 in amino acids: CASNRQGAGQPQHF. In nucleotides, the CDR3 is TGTGCCAGCAATCGACAGGGGGCCGGGCAGCCCCAGCATTTT.

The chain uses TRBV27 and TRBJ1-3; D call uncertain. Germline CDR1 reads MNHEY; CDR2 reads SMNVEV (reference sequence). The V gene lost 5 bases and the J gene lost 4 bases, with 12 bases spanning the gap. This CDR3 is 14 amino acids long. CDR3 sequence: CASSVGVGGNTIYF. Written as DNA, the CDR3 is TGTGCCAGCAGTGTCGGGGTGGGAGGAAACACCATATATTTT.

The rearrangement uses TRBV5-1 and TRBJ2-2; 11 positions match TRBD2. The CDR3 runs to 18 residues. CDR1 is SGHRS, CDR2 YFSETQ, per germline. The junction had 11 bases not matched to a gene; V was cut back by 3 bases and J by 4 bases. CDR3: CASSWRGLAESGTGELFF. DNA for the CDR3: TGCGCCAGCAGCTGGAGGGGACTAGCGGAATCGGGCACCGGGGAGCTGTTTTTT.

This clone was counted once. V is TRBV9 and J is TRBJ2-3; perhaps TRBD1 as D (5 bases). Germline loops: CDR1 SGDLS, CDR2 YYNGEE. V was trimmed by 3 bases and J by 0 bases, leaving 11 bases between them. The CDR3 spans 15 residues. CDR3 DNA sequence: TGTGCCAGCAGCGCCGGATGGGGCAGCACAGATACGCAGTATTTT. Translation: CASSAGWGSTDTQYF. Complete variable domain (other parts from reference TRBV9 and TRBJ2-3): DSGVTQTPKHLITATGQRVTLRCSPRSGDLSVYWYQQSLDQGLQFLIQYYNGEERAKGNILERFSAQQFPDLHSELNLSSLELGDSALYFCASSAGWGSTDTQYFGPGTRLTVL.

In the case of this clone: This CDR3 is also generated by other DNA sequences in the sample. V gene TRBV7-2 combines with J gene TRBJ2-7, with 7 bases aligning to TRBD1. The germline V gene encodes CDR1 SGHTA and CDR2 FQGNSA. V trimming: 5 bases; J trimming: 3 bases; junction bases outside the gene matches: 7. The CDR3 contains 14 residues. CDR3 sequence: CASSPGQAIYEQYF. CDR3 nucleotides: TGTGCCAGCAGCCCCGGACAGGCAATCTACGAGCAGTACTTC.

The CDR3 sequence is CSVEGSRSLEYNEQFF. CDR3 sequence (DNA): TGCAGCGTTGAGGGTTCTAGGTCCTTGGAGTACAATGAGCAGTTCTTC. The chain uses TRBV29-1 and TRBJ2-1, with D unclear. CDR3 length: 16 amino acids. V lost 3 bases, J lost 4 bases, and 19 bases lay in between. Germline V lookup: CDR1 SQVTM, CDR2 ANQGSEA.

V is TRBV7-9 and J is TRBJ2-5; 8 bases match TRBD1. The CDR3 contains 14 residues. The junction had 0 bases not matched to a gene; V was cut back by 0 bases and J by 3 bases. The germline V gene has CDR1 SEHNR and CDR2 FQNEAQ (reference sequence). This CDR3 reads CASSLAGQEETQYF. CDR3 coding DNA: TGTGCCAGCAGCTTAGCGGGACAGGAAGAGACCCAGTACTTC.

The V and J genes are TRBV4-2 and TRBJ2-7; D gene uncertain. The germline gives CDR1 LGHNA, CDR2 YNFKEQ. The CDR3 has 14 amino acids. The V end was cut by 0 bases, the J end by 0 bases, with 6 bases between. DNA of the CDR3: TGTGCCAGCAGCCAAGAACAGAACTCCTACGAGCAGTACTTC. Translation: CASSQEQNSYEQYF.

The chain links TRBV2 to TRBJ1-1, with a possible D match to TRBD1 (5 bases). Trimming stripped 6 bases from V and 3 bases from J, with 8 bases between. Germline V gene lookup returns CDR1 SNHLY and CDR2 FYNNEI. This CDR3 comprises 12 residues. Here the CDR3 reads CASRAGYTEAFF. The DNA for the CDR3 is TGTGCCAGCAGGGCAGGGTACACTGAAGCTTTCTTT.

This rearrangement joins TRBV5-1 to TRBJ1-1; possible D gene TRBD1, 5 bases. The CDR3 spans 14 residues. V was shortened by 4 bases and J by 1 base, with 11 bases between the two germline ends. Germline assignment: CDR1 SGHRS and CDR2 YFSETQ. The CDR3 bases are TGCGCCAGCAGCCCATTTGACAGGAACACTGAAGCTTTCTTT. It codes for CASSPFDRNTEAFF.

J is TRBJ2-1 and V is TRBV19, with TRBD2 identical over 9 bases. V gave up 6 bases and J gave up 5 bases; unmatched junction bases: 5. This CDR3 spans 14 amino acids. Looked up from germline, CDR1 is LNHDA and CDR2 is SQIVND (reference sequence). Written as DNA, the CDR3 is TGTGCCAGTAGGGCGGGAGGGCCACACAATGAGCAGTTCTTC. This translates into CASRAGGPHNEQFF.

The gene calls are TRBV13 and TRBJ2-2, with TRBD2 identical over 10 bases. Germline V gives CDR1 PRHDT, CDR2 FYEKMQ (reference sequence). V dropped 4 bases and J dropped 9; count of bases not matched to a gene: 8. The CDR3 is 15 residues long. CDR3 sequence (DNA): TGTGCCAGCAGCTATAAGCGGGAGGGCTATAGGGAGCTGTTTTTT. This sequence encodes CASSYKREGYRELFF.

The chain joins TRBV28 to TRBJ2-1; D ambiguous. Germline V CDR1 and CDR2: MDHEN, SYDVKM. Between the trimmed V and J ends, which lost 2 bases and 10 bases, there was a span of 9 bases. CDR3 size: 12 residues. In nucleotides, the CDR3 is TGTGCCAGCAGTTTAATGGCTTCCGAGCAGTTCTTC. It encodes CASSLMASEQFF. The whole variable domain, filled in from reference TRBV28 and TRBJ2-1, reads DVKVTQSSRYLVKRTGEKVFLECVQDMDHENMFWYRQDPGLGLRLIYFSYDVKMKEKGDIPEGYSVSREKKERFSLILESASTNQTSMYLCASSLMASEQFFGPGTRLTVL.

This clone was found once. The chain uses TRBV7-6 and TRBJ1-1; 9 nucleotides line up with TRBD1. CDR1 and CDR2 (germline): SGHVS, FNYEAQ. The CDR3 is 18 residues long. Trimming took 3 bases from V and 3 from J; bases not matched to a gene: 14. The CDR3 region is CASSFNRDRVREDTEAFF. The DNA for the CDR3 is TGTGCCAGCAGCTTTAACCGGGACAGGGTTAGAGAAGACACTGAAGCTTTCTTT.

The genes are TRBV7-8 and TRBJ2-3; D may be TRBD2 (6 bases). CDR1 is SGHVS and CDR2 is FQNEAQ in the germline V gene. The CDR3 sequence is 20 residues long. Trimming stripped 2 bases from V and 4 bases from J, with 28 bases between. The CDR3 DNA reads TGTGCCAGCAGCTTATCCCGTACCCCCAATAGCGGAATATACCCAGATACGCAGTATTTT. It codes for CASSLSRTPNSGIYPDTQYF.

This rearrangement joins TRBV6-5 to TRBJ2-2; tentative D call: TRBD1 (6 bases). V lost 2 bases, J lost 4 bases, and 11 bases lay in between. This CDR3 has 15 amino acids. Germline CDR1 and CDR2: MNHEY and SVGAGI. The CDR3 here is CASSYNPQGTGELFF. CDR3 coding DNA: TGTGCCAGCAGTTACAATCCACAGGGCACCGGGGAGCTGTTTTTT.

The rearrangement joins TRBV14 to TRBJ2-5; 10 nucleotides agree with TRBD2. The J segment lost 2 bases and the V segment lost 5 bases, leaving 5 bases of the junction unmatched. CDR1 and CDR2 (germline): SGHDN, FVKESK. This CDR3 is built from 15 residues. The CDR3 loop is CASSFRAGGQETQYF. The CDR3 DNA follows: TGTGCCAGCAGCTTTCGAGCGGGAGGGCAAGAGACCCAGTACTTC.

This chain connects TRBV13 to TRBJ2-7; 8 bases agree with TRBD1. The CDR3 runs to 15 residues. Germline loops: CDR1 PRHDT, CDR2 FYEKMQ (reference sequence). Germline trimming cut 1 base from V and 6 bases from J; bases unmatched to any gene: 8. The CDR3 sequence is CASSLEYRGKLEQYF. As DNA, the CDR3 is TGTGCCAGCAGCTTAGAGTACAGGGGGAAGCTCGAGCAGTACTTC.